The rows below give T cell receptor beta chains drawn from one sample of a study of blood T cell repertoires in COVID-19. The table came from immunoSEQ multiplex PCR; TCRdb's copy has only in-frame clones and leaves some out. The sample holds 200,000 to 300,000 clones, about 91% seen once. Material for sequencing was PBMCs or T cells enriched from blood (not recorded which). These receptors were collected from a woman between 35 and 50 years old with acute COVID-19. Both conserved end residues are part of each CDR3. D genes are given only for firm matches. Size is stated for part of the rows, as once, few or many counts, or as a class when the clone is expanded.

J: TRBJ2-5
V: TRBV30
size: NA
D: NA
CDR3: CAWSPLGGAGETQYF
DNA: TGTGCCTGGAGTCCTCTTGGAGGGGCGGGGGAGACCCAGTACTTC

J: TRBJ2-7
V: TRBV19
size: NA
D: NA
CDR3: CASSIGQALSYEQYF
DNA: TGTGCCAGTAGTATTGGGCAGGCCCTGTCCTACGAGCAGTACTTC

J: TRBJ1-1
V: TRBV27
size: NA
D: NA
CDR3: CASTLWGGMNTEAFF
DNA: TGTGCCAGCACCCTGTGGGGGGGCATGAACACTGAAGCTTTCTTT

J: TRBJ2-2
V: TRBV5-1
size: NA
D: TRBD1
CDR3: CASSLTGAITGELFF
DNA: TGCGCCAGCAGCTTGACAGGGGCTATCACCGGGGAGCTGTTTTTT

J: TRBJ2-6
V: TRBV5-1
size: NA
D: NA
CDR3: CASSSRGTGANVLTF
DNA: TGCGCCAGCAGCTCCAGGGGCACTGGGGCCAACGTCCTGACTTTC

J: TRBJ2-1
V: TRBV5-4
size: NA
D: TRBD2
CDR3: CASSLPGRLAGGVNEQFF
DNA: TGTGCCAGCAGCTTACCCGGCAGACTAGCGGGGGGGGTTAATGAGCAGTTCTTC

J: TRBJ1-5
V: TRBV19
size: once
D: TRBD1
CDR3: CASTHGQAEGQPQHF
DNA: TGTGCCAGTACCCACGGACAGGCGGAGGGTCAGCCCCAGCATTTT

J: TRBJ1-2
V: TRBV6-2/TRBV6-3
size: NA
D: TRBD1
CDR3: CASSMPGQGVGYGYTF
DNA: TGTGCCAGCAGTATGCCGGGACAGGGTGTCGGCTATGGCTACACCTTC

J: TRBJ2-7
V: TRBV7-6
size: NA
D: TRBD2
CDR3: CASSLAVGTSGATYEQYF
DNA: TGTGCCAGCAGCTTAGCGGTTGGGACTAGCGGGGCCACCTACGAGCAGTACTTC

J: TRBJ2-2
V: TRBV10-2
size: NA
D: TRBD2
CDR3: CASSPVISGGGTGELFF
DNA: TGCGCCAGCTCCCCCGTCATTAGCGGGGGAGGGACCGGGGAGCTGTTTTTT

J: TRBJ1-3
V: TRBV5-6
size: NA
D: NA
CDR3: CASSLVGDTRGAGNTIYF
DNA: TGTGCCAGCAGCTTGGTCGGGGACACCCGCGGAGCTGGAAACACCATATATTTT

J: TRBJ2-1
V: TRBV3-1/TRBV3-2
size: NA
D: TRBD2
CDR3: CASSQDPRLAFVEQFF
DNA: TGTGCCAGCAGCCAAGACCCAAGACTAGCGTTTGTTGAGCAGTTCTTC

J: TRBJ1-1
V: TRBV12-3/TRBV12-4
size: NA
D: NA
CDR3: CASSLVRNTEAFF
DNA: TGTGCCAGCAGTTTGGTGAGGAACACTGAAGCTTTCTTT

J: TRBJ1-3
V: TRBV12-5
size: NA
D: NA
CDR3: CASATGITSGNTIYF
DNA: TGTGCTAGTGCTACAGGGATTACGTCTGGAAACACCATATATTTT

J: TRBJ1-1
V: TRBV4-3
size: many
D: NA
CDR3: CASSQDLTANGAIMNTEAFF
DNA: TGCGCCAGCAGCCAAGATTTGACTGCTAATGGGGCTATAATGAACACTGAAGCTTTCTTT